This is a list of T cell receptor beta chains from one sample in a study of blood T cell repertoires in COVID-19. Method: immunoSEQ multiplex PCR; TCRdb's copy keeps in-frame clones and lacks some. This sample yields roughly 200,000 clones, of which 76% are seen a single time; just over 8.5% belongs to the top ten. The sample was peripheral blood. The receptor set was obtained from a woman aged 50 to 60 with active or convalescent COVID-19. The CDR3 runs from the conserved cysteine through the conserved F or W.

V gene: TRBV5-8
CDR3 protein: CASRSSGTVDTEAFF

V gene: TRBV18
CDR3 protein: CASSPKHGGQETQYF

V gene: TRBV7-2
CDR3 protein: CASSFLDRGPQHF

V gene: TRBV7-2
CDR3 protein: CASSLGATGRLHNEQFF

V gene: TRBV19
CDR3 protein: CASSIGWYRVRLDADTQYF

V gene: TRBV7-2
CDR3 protein: CASSLGEASSYEQYF

V gene: TRBV6-5
CDR3 protein: CASSQREYGYTF

V gene: TRBV6-2/TRBV6-3
CDR3 protein: CASSYGGLAGGGTQYF

V gene: TRBV2
CDR3 protein: CASMRGLSTDTQYF

V gene: TRBV7-9
CDR3 protein: CASSHRESYEQYF

V gene: TRBV9
CDR3 protein: CASSEGGGPTDTQYF

V gene: TRBV4-3
CDR3 protein: CASSQVDRTNTEAFF

V gene: TRBV30
CDR3 protein: CAWSLRGVQETQYF

V gene: TRBV5-4
CDR3 protein: CASSQGLAGGGELFF

V gene: TRBV12-2
CDR3 protein: CASRTGVNRGPSPLHF

V gene: TRBV28
CDR3 protein: CASSLSRGGYGYTF

V gene: TRBV12-3/TRBV12-4
CDR3 protein: CASRDTANYGYTF

V gene: TRBV6-5
CDR3 protein: CASTTSRGPGTQYF

V gene: TRBV9
CDR3 protein: CASSVAPFFPDRVVGGNTIYF

V gene: TRBV19
CDR3 protein: CASSLTSGSFNEQFF

V gene: TRBV5-4
CDR3 protein: CASSLASGTDTQYF

V gene: TRBV28
CDR3 protein: CATQGADGYTF

V gene: TRBV10-3
CDR3 protein: CAISGLAATLGGGYTF

V gene: TRBV5-1
CDR3 protein: CASSPQSSGNTIYF

V gene: TRBV7-2
CDR3 protein: CASSFTGTPTSYNEQFF

V gene: TRBV6-5
CDR3 protein: CASRGLAGATGELFF

V gene: TRBV7-2
CDR3 protein: CASSQDRVTEAFF

V gene: TRBV6-5
CDR3 protein: CASSYSMGARTEAFF

V gene: TRBV12-3/TRBV12-4
CDR3 protein: CASSRGGRGEQFF